The text below deals with one T cell receptor beta chain. This entry comes from a study of blood T cell repertoires in COVID-19. The overall study: Italy, Spain and the United States were the sources of the convalescent and acute COVID-19 samples.

Here immunoSEQ multiplex PCR was the method, and the copy in TCRdb shows in-frame clones only, minus some. The sample holds approximately 77,000 clones, around 77% seen once. The TCR was taken from a man between 65 and 85 years old with active or convalescent COVID-19. Sequenced material: peripheral blood.

CDR3 in amino acids: CASSLAGGETQYF. The CDR3, as DNA: TGTGCCAGCAGCTTGGCAGGAGGGGAGACCCAGTACTTC. The chain couples TRBV7-9 to TRBJ2-5; D possibly corresponds to TRBD2 (6 bases). CDR3 length equals 13 residues. The V and J ends lost 3 bases and 5 bases respectively, with 10 bases between them. CDR1 is SEHNR, CDR2 FQNEAQ, per germline (reference sequence).